Listed below are T cell receptor beta chains from one sample, sequenced in a study of blood T cell repertoires in COVID-19. Only in-frame clones appear in the TCRdb table, and some are missing; sequencing was by immunoSEQ multiplex PCR. The sample has approximately 170,000 clones, approximately 87% seen once; the top ten hold 3.5% to 4.5%. The sequenced material came from peripheral blood. These receptors all stem from a man between 18 and 29 years old with active or convalescent COVID-19. Each CDR3 is given with its conserved first and last residue. A D gene is named only where the DNA matches it firmly. Where a row states a size, it is once, few, many or the class of an expanded clone; other rows omit it.

V: TRBV7-6
size: -
J: TRBJ2-3
D: TRBD2
CDR3: CASSLSPSGRSTDTQYF
DNA: TGTGCCAGCAGCTTATCGCCTAGCGGGAGATCGACAGATACGCAGTATTTT

V: TRBV19
size: once
J: TRBJ1-6
D: -
CDR3: CASRPTRTYNSPLHF
DNA: TGTGCCAGTAGACCCACGCGGACCTATAATTCACCCCTCCACTTT

V: TRBV2
size: -
J: TRBJ1-6
D: -
CDR3: CASSDRRSYNSPLHF
DNA: TGTGCCAGCAGTGATAGGAGGTCCTATAATTCACCCCTCCACTTT

V: TRBV2
size: -
J: TRBJ2-5
D: -
CDR3: CASSARDLSQETQYF
DNA: TGTGCCAGCAGTGCGAGAGACTTATCCCAAGAGACCCAGTACTTC

V: TRBV27
size: -
J: TRBJ2-1
D: TRBD2
CDR3: CASSFVPGTSGRAEQFF
DNA: TGTGCCAGCAGTTTCGTCCCCGGGACTAGCGGGAGGGCCGAGCAGTTCTTC

V: TRBV11-3
size: -
J: TRBJ2-5
D: TRBD2
CDR3: CASSLAGREGEETQYF
DNA: TGTGCCAGCAGCTTAGCGGGGCGGGAGGGCGAGGAGACCCAGTACTTC

V: TRBV27
size: -
J: TRBJ2-3
D: -
CDR3: CASRDWYTQYF
DNA: TGTGCCAGCCGAGACTGGTATACGCAGTATTTT

V: TRBV12-5
size: -
J: TRBJ2-1
D: -
CDR3: CASRRGNEVNEQFF
DNA: TGTGCTAGCAGGAGGGGAAATGAGGTCAATGAGCAGTTCTTC

V: TRBV28
size: -
J: TRBJ2-1
D: TRBD1
CDR3: CASRNRGFLGEQFF
DNA: TGTGCCAGCAGAAACAGGGGGTTTTTAGGTGAGCAGTTCTTC

V: TRBV2
size: -
J: TRBJ1-1
D: -
CDR3: CASTTFGGGNTEAFF
DNA: TGTGCCAGCACCACCTTTGGGGGAGGAAACACTGAAGCTTTCTTT

V: TRBV9
size: -
J: TRBJ1-5
D: -
CDR3: CASSVEPGAASAQHF
DNA: TGTGCCAGCAGCGTAGAGCCAGGAGCGGCGTCGGCCCAGCATTTT

V: TRBV5-6
size: -
J: TRBJ1-5
D: -
CDR3: CASSRNLNQPQHF
DNA: TGTGCCAGCAGCCGTAATTTAAATCAGCCCCAGCATTTT

V: TRBV19
size: -
J: TRBJ2-7
D: TRBD2
CDR3: CASSLRLAGDPEQYF
DNA: TGTGCCAGCAGCCTGAGACTAGCGGGAGACCCCGAGCAGTACTTC

V: TRBV10-3
size: -
J: TRBJ1-5
D: TRBD1
CDR3: CAIRGTGGDQPQHF
DNA: TGTGCCATCCGCGGGACAGGGGGCGATCAGCCCCAGCATTTT

V: TRBV7-2
size: -
J: TRBJ1-2
D: -
CDR3: CASSPTIRQGPYGYTF
DNA: TGTGCCAGCAGCCCCACAATACGGCAGGGTCCATATGGCTACACCTTC

V: TRBV13
size: -
J: TRBJ2-3
D: -
CDR3: CASSLAREPDTQYF
DNA: TGTGCCAGCAGCTTAGCCAGGGAACCAGATACGCAGTATTTT

V: TRBV2
size: -
J: TRBJ1-6
D: -
CDR3: CASSVGGNNSPLHF
DNA: TGTGCCAGCAGTGTTGGTGGCAATAATTCACCCCTCCACTTT

V: TRBV7-6
size: few
J: TRBJ1-1
D: TRBD1
CDR3: CASSASGGYYTEAFF
DNA: TGTGCCAGCAGCGCATCAGGGGGCTACTACACTGAAGCTTTCTTT

V: TRBV20-1
size: -
J: TRBJ2-5
D: -
CDR3: CSASHSDTQYF
DNA: TGCAGTGCTAGCCACAGTGATACCCAGTACTTC

V: TRBV7-8
size: -
J: TRBJ2-5
D: -
CDR3: CASSQNAGGEIQETQYF
DNA: TGTGCCAGCAGCCAGAACGCCGGAGGCGAGATACAAGAGACCCAGTACTTC

V: TRBV5-4
size: -
J: TRBJ1-2
D: TRBD1
CDR3: CASSSLWGTPGGYGYTF
DNA: TGTGCCAGCAGCTCTCTGTGGGGGACACCAGGGGGCTATGGCTACACCTTC

V: TRBV7-9
size: once
J: TRBJ1-6
D: -
CDR3: CASSPPAAVNSPLHF
DNA: TGTGCCAGCAGCCCGCCGGCCGCGGTGAATTCACCCCTCCACTTT

V: TRBV5-4
size: -
J: TRBJ2-1
D: TRBD2
CDR3: CASSLEGAGDLIEQFF
DNA: TGTGCCAGCAGCTTGGAGGGAGCGGGAGACCTCATAGAGCAGTTCTTC

V: TRBV9
size: -
J: TRBJ2-1
D: TRBD2
CDR3: CASSPTSGRVHEQFF
DNA: TGTGCCAGCAGCCCGACTAGCGGGAGGGTCCACGAGCAGTTCTTC

V: TRBV24-1
size: -
J: TRBJ2-3
D: -
CDR3: CATSSPGSPLDTQYF
DNA: TGTGCCACCTCGAGCCCAGGGTCCCCCTTGGATACGCAGTATTTT

V: TRBV6-5
size: -
J: TRBJ2-7
D: -
CDR3: CASSQGTKQYF
DNA: TGTGCCAGCAGCCAGGGAACAAAGCAGTACTTC

V: TRBV5-1
size: -
J: TRBJ2-1
D: TRBD1
CDR3: CASSTQGINNEQFF
DNA: TGCGCCAGCAGCACACAGGGGATCAACAATGAGCAGTTCTTC

V: TRBV6-6
size: -
J: TRBJ2-7
D: -
CDR3: CASSYKPSDTYEQYF
DNA: TGTGCCAGCAGTTACAAACCCAGCGATACCTACGAGCAGTACTTC

V: TRBV7-2
size: -
J: TRBJ2-7
D: TRBD2
CDR3: CASSLLAGTYEQYF
DNA: TGTGCCAGCAGCTTACTAGCGGGGACCTACGAGCAGTACTTC

V: TRBV6-8
size: -
J: TRBJ2-3
D: -
CDR3: CASSYPSGISTDTQYF
DNA: TGTGCCAGCAGTTACCCATCAGGGATCAGCACAGATACGCAGTATTTT

V: TRBV29-1
size: -
J: TRBJ2-3
D: -
CDR3: CSVPLWRGTDTQYF
DNA: TGCAGCGTCCCGTTATGGAGGGGCACAGATACGCAGTATTTT

V: TRBV19
size: -
J: TRBJ1-1
D: -
CDR3: CASTPGSGNTEAFF
DNA: TGTGCCAGTACCCCAGGCAGCGGGAACACTGAAGCTTTCTTT

V: TRBV24-1
size: -
J: TRBJ2-2
D: -
CDR3: CATSDPGGPENTGELFF
DNA: TGTGCCACCAGTGACCCAGGGGGGCCCGAAAACACCGGGGAGCTGTTTTTT

V: TRBV27
size: -
J: TRBJ1-2
D: TRBD1
CDR3: CASRLDREDYGYTF
DNA: TGTGCCAGCAGACTGGACAGGGAGGACTATGGCTACACCTTC

V: TRBV9
size: few
J: TRBJ1-1
D: -
CDR3: CASSVGVTTEAFF
DNA: TGTGCCAGCAGCGTAGGGGTGACAACTGAAGCTTTCTTT

V: TRBV3-1/TRBV3-2
size: -
J: TRBJ2-5
D: -
CDR3: CASSLLGQGGLARYF
DNA: TGTGCCAGCAGCCTCCTCGGGCAGGGGGGTCTTGCGAGGTACTTC

V: TRBV11-2
size: -
J: TRBJ2-6
D: -
CDR3: CALGGPGANVLTF
DNA: TGTGCTCTCGGCGGTCCCGGGGCCAACGTCCTGACTTTC

V: TRBV20-1
size: -
J: TRBJ2-3
D: -
CDR3: CSAKRGDTQYF
DNA: TGCAGTGCTAAGAGGGGGGATACGCAGTATTTT

V: TRBV6-5
size: -
J: TRBJ2-7
D: TRBD1
CDR3: CASSYRDRGHYEQYF
DNA: TGTGCCAGCAGTTACAGGGACAGGGGGCACTACGAGCAGTACTTC

V: TRBV11-2
size: -
J: TRBJ2-7
D: TRBD2
CDR3: CASSLVVAGVGEQYF
DNA: TGTGCCAGCAGCTTAGTCGTAGCGGGAGTGGGCGAGCAGTACTTC

V: TRBV7-2
size: -
J: TRBJ1-1
D: -
CDR3: CASSVQGNTEAFF
DNA: TGTGCCAGCAGCGTACAGGGGAACACTGAAGCTTTCTTT